Below, 2 T cell receptor beta chains from the same sample are listed, as sequenced in a study of blood T cell repertoires in COVID-19. TCRdb keeps only in-frame clones here, not all; method: immunoSEQ multiplex PCR. The data show about 50,000 clones, with around 80% seen just once and roughly a quarter held by the top ten. The sequenced sample was peripheral blood. These receptors came from a woman aged 80 or over with COVID-19, enrolled during active disease.

V gene TRBV10-2 combines with J gene TRBJ2-7, with D perhaps TRBD1 (5 bases). Germline lookup yields CDR1 WSHSY and CDR2 SAAADI. The length of the CDR3 is 11 residues. V was cut by 0 bases and J by 12 bases, with 9 bases left in between. The CDR3 sequence is CASSESGVRYF. Here the CDR3 DNA reads TGCGCCAGCAGTGAGTCAGGGGTTCGGTACTTC.

The CDR3 sequence is CATSKTGGSYEQYF. The CDR3 DNA reads as TGTGCCACCAGCAAAACCGGAGGGTCCTACGAGCAGTACTTC. The rearrangement links TRBV15 to TRBJ2-7, with D maybe TRBD2 (6 bases). Deletions cut 4 bases from V and 1 base from J, with 11 bases between. Germline V gene data show CDR1 as LNHNV and CDR2 as YYDKDF (reference sequence). The CDR3 spans 14 residues. Complete variable domain (other parts from reference TRBV15 and TRBJ2-7): DAMVIQNPRYQVTQFGKPVTLSCSQTLNHNVMYWYQQKSSQAPKLLFHYYDKDFNNEADTPDNFQSRRPNTSFCFLDIRSPGLGDTAMYLCATSKTGGSYEQYFGPGTRLTVT.